This T cell receptor (beta chain) originates from a study of blood T cells in healthy people across ages. Broader study findings: Fewer expanded clones and more diversity marked long-lived versus aged donors. One million T cells yielded diversity estimates that were considered underestimates. Age showed a roughly linear inverse relationship with TCR beta diversity per million T cells.

A second about 7 to 12 cycle PCR used barcoded and J-beta primers. TCRdb called the 5' RACE reads again in MiXCR, with one record for every CDR3 protein. The sample lists 780,000 or so distinct CDR3 sequences; roughly 50% were seen once. This clonotype was counted many times. No antigen is known for it. Germline V gene data show CDR1 as SGDLS and CDR2 as YYNGEE. Between the trimmed V and J ends, which lost 3 bases and 2 bases, there was a span of 15 bases. This CDR3 is 16 amino acids long. V and J are TRBV9 and TRBJ2-1; perhaps D is TRBD1 or TRBD2 (6 bases each). The clonotype comes from a man older than 75 in good health. The sample comprised blood. In DNA form, the CDR3 reads TGTGCCAGCAGCGAGCGGTTAGGGGGGACCTACAATGAGCAGTTCTTC. Encoded protein: CASSERLGGTYNEQFF.